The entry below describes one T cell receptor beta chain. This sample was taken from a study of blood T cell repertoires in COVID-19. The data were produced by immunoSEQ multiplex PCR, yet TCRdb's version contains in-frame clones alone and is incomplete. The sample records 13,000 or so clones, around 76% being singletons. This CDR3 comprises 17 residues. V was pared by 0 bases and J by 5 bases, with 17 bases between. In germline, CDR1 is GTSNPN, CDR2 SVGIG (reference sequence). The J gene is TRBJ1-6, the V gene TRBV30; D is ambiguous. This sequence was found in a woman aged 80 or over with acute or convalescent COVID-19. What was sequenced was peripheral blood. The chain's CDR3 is CAWSVRGVGWDNSPLHF. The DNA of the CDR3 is TGTGCCTGGAGTGTACGCGGGGTAGGATGGGATAATTCACCCCTCCACTTT.